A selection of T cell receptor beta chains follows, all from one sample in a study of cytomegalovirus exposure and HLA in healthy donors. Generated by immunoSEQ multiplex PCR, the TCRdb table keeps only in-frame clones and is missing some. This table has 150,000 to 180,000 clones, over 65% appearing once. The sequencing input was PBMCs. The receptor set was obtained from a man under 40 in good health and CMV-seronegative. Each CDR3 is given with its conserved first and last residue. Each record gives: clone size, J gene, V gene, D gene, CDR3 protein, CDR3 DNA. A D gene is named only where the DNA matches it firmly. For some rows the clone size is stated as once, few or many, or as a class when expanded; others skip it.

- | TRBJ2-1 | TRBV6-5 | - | CASSYGRGNEQFF | TGTGCCAGCAGTTACGGTCGGGGCAATGAGCAGTTCTTC
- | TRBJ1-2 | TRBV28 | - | CASSLGGADPAGYTF | TGTGCCAGCAGCCTCGGGGGGGCCGACCCTGCTGGCTACACCTTC
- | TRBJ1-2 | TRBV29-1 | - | CSVTHRDYYGYTF | TGCAGCGTTACTCACAGGGATTACTATGGCTACACCTTC
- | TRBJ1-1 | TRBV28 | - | CASSLYSGNTEAFF | TGTGCCAGCAGTTTATATAGTGGGAACACTGAAGCTTTCTTT
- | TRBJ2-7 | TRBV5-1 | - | CASSFVQGHYEQYF | TGCGCCAGCAGCTTCGTCCAGGGGCACTACGAGCAGTACTTC
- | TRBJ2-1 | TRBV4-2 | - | CASSQDLTGGQFF | TGTGCCAGCAGCCAAGATCTAACGGGTGGGCAGTTCTTC
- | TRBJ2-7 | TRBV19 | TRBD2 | CASTRTSEYEQYF | TGTGCCAGTACCAGGACTAGTGAGTACGAGCAGTACTTC
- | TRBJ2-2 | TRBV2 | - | CASSPQGTGELFF | TGTGCCAGCAGCCCCCAGGGGACCGGGGAGCTGTTTTTT
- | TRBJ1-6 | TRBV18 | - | CASSLSGTQSPLHF | TGTGCCAGCTCACTCTCCGGGACACAATCACCCCTCCACTTT
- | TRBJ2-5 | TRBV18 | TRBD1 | CASSTGQRETQYF | TGTGCCAGCTCAACGGGACAGAGGGAGACCCAGTACTTC
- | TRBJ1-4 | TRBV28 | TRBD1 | CASSRMGQVREKLFF | TGTGCCAGCAGTCGTATGGGACAGGTGCGGGAAAAACTGTTTTTT
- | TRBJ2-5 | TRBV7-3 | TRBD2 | CASSLGETSGGEETQYF | TGTGCCAGCAGCTTAGGGGAGACTAGCGGGGGGGAAGAGACCCAGTACTTC
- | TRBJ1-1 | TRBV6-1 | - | CASSVTGREAFF | TGTGCCAGCAGTGTCACAGGGAGAGAAGCTTTCTTT
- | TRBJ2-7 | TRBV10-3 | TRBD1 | CAISDSDRESEQYF | TGTGCCATCAGTGATTCGGACAGGGAGAGCGAGCAGTACTTC
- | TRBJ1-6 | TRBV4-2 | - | CASSQDFTDNSPLHF | TGTGCCAGCAGCCAAGATTTCACAGACAATTCACCCCTCCACTTT
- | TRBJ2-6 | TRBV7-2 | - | CASSSTDSGANVLTF | TGTGCCAGCAGCTCGACAGACTCTGGGGCCAACGTCCTGACTTTC
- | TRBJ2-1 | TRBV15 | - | CATSNYGVYNEQFF | TGTGCCACCAGCAACTATGGAGTCTACAATGAGCAGTTCTTC
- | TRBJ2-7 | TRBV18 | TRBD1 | CASSPSQGDSYEQYF | TGTGCCAGCTCACCATCCCAGGGGGACTCCTACGAGCAGTACTTC
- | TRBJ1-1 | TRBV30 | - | CAWSRIDTEAFF | TGTGCCTGGTCCAGGATTGACACTGAAGCTTTCTTT
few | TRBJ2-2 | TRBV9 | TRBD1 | CASSVGQGGAGELFF | TGTGCCAGCAGCGTAGGACAGGGTGGCGCCGGGGAGCTGTTTTTT
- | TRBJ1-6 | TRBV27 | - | CASSLRQGNSPLHF | TGTGCCAGCAGTTTACGGCAGGGAAACTCACCCCTCCACTTT
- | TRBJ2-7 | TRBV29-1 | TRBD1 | CSVKTGNPYEQYF | TGCAGCGTTAAGACAGGGAACCCCTACGAGCAGTACTTC